A single T cell receptor beta chain is shown here with its context. Its specificity is not known. Cells designated naive CD8 were CD45RO-negative and were positively selected for CCR7, with terminally differentiated effector memory CD45RA+ cells excluded. The data belong to a study of shared clonotypes between healthy human individuals. Background on the study: Ranging from 18 to 49 in age, donors were a couple of women and three men. Study observations and caveats: Although depth was large, rarefaction showed that sequencing of the sorted subsets was incomplete. The generation probabilities recorded for non-shared clonotypes fell below those of clonotypes shared by all four donors. Sampling included only blood; tissue repertoires likely differ.

Profiling relied on immunoSEQ multiplex PCR, and the TCRdb table lists in-frame clones only, not all of them. The sample holds about 2 million clones; about 95% are singletons and the top ten take about 1.1%. In germline, CDR1 is MRHNA, CDR2 SNTAGT. CDR3 size: 17 residues. J lost 2 bases, V lost 8 bases, and 16 bases had no gene match. The clonotype was recovered from a man between 18 and 29 years old in good health. The rearrangement uses TRBV6-4 and TRBJ1-2; 8 bases fit TRBD1. The sequenced sample consisted of naive CD8+ T cells sorted from blood. The CDR3 DNA reads TGTGCCAGCCCCATCAGGACAGGGAAGGGAGTGAACTATGGCTACACCTTC. Its protein product is CASPIRTGKGVNYGYTF.